This TCR beta chain was sequenced for a study of CD8+CD57+ T cells in acquired aplastic anemia. Across the whole study: DNA per sorted CD4+ or CD8+ sample ranged roughly 0.17 to 27.4 ug, averaging roughly 3.2 ug.

The CDR3 consists of 17 residues. Per the germline V gene, CDR1 is SNHLY and CDR2 is FYNNEI. V lost 5 bases, J lost 4 bases, and 12 bases stayed unmatched. The use of genomic DNA as template underpinned the TCR beta VDJ and CDR3 profiling. Each CDR3 protein gets one entry after TCRdb re-called the reads with MiXCR. The table shows around 150,000 distinct CDR3 sequences, with around two fifths occurring only once. This clonotype was seen many times. This clonotype was obtained from a human donor in good health, serving as a control. The chain links TRBV2 to TRBJ2-1, with TRBD1 matching 9 bases. The sample comprised sorted CD4+, CD8+, or CD8+CD57+ T cells (not recorded which) from PBMCs. This CDR3 reads CASSSGQGIPMYNEQFF. CDR3 coding DNA: TGTGCCAGCAGTTCGGGACAGGGTATCCCAATGTACAATGAGCAGTTCTTC.